Listed below are T cell receptor beta chains from one sample, sequenced in a study of shared clonotypes between healthy human individuals. Clones were read by immunoSEQ multiplex PCR, and TCRdb kept only the in-frame ones, dropping some. The sample has 2,500,000 or so clones, 92% seen once. The material sequenced was naive CD4+ T cells from PBMCs. These receptors all stem from a man younger than 35 in good health. Some clones in this sample may be carry-over from other donors' samples. CDR3s include the opening cysteine and the closing phenylalanine or tryptophan. Each record gives: CDR3 length, V gene, D gene, clone size, J gene, CDR3 protein, CDR3 DNA. A D gene is named only where the DNA matches it firmly. The size entry is marked missing in some rows and otherwise reads once, few, many or a size class.

CDR3 length: 14; V gene: TRBV5-1; D gene: -; clone size: -; J gene: TRBJ1-2; CDR3 protein: CASSLAAANYGYTF; CDR3 DNA: TGCGCCAGCAGCTTGGCAGCGGCTAACTATGGCTACACCTTC
CDR3 length: 14; V gene: TRBV2; D gene: -; clone size: -; J gene: TRBJ2-1; CDR3 protein: CASGPWQGNNEQFF; CDR3 DNA: TGTGCCAGCGGCCCGTGGCAGGGGAACAATGAGCAGTTCTTC
CDR3 length: 14; V gene: TRBV6-5; D gene: TRBD2; clone size: -; J gene: TRBJ2-5; CDR3 protein: CASSVLAGQETQYF; CDR3 DNA: TGTGCCAGCAGTGTACTAGCGGGACAAGAGACCCAGTACTTC
CDR3 length: 14; V gene: TRBV7-2; D gene: TRBD2; clone size: few; J gene: TRBJ2-7; CDR3 protein: CASRLAGLAYEQYF; CDR3 DNA: TGTGCCAGCAGACTAGCGGGACTCGCCTACGAGCAGTACTTC
CDR3 length: 18; V gene: TRBV4-1; D gene: TRBD1; clone size: -; J gene: TRBJ2-5; CDR3 protein: CASSQRTGGLSTKETQYF; CDR3 DNA: TGCGCCAGCAGCCAGCGCACAGGGGGCTTATCAACGAAAGAGACCCAGTACTTC
CDR3 length: 14; V gene: TRBV7-9; D gene: -; clone size: -; J gene: TRBJ2-5; CDR3 protein: CASSRRGSGETQYF; CDR3 DNA: TGTGCCAGCAGCCGACGCGGCTCCGGGGAGACCCAGTACTTC
CDR3 length: 15; V gene: TRBV7-9; D gene: TRBD1; clone size: -; J gene: TRBJ1-1; CDR3 protein: CASSSPDRGNTEAFF; CDR3 DNA: TGTGCCAGCAGCTCACCGGACAGGGGGAACACTGAAGCTTTCTTT
CDR3 length: 15; V gene: TRBV5-4; D gene: -; clone size: -; J gene: TRBJ2-5; CDR3 protein: CASSPTVGVGETQYF; CDR3 DNA: TGTGCCAGCAGCCCCACCGTGGGGGTGGGGGAGACCCAGTACTTC
CDR3 length: 12; V gene: TRBV6-5; D gene: -; clone size: -; J gene: TRBJ2-2; CDR3 protein: CASSYSDGTVFF; CDR3 DNA: TGTGCCAGCAGTTACTCGGATGGGACGGTGTTTTTT
CDR3 length: 17; V gene: TRBV10-3; D gene: TRBD1; clone size: -; J gene: TRBJ2-6; CDR3 protein: CAISATGDRSGANVLTF; CDR3 DNA: TGTGCCATCAGTGCGACAGGGGACCGCTCTGGGGCCAACGTCCTGACTTTC
CDR3 length: 15; V gene: TRBV28; D gene: TRBD1; clone size: -; J gene: TRBJ1-4; CDR3 protein: CASSLQGASNEKLFF; CDR3 DNA: TGTGCCAGCAGTTTGCAGGGGGCGTCTAATGAAAAACTGTTTTTT
CDR3 length: 14; V gene: TRBV28; D gene: -; clone size: -; J gene: TRBJ1-1; CDR3 protein: CASSPSRWNTEAFF; CDR3 DNA: TGTGCCAGCAGTCCCTCCCGGTGGAACACTGAAGCTTTCTTT
CDR3 length: 15; V gene: TRBV4-3; D gene: -; clone size: -; J gene: TRBJ2-3; CDR3 protein: CASSQVGSITDTQYF; CDR3 DNA: TGCGCCAGCAGCCAAGTCGGAAGTATAACAGATACGCAGTATTTT
CDR3 length: 11; V gene: TRBV15; D gene: -; clone size: -; J gene: TRBJ2-1; CDR3 protein: CATSRDVEQFF; CDR3 DNA: TGTGCCACCAGCAGAGATGTGGAGCAGTTCTTC
CDR3 length: 16; V gene: TRBV6-5; D gene: -; clone size: -; J gene: TRBJ1-3; CDR3 protein: CASSYSNRPSRNTIYF; CDR3 DNA: TGTGCCAGCAGTTACTCGAATCGGCCAAGTAGAAACACCATATATTTT
CDR3 length: 17; V gene: TRBV19; D gene: -; clone size: -; J gene: TRBJ1-5; CDR3 protein: CASRDLLGGVANQPQHF; CDR3 DNA: TGTGCCAGTCGAGATCTATTGGGGGGGGTTGCCAATCAGCCCCAGCATTTT
CDR3 length: 13; V gene: TRBV2; D gene: -; clone size: -; J gene: TRBJ1-1; CDR3 protein: CASKDILNTEAFF; CDR3 DNA: TGTGCCAGCAAAGACATACTGAACACTGAAGCTTTCTTT
CDR3 length: 15; V gene: TRBV5-1; D gene: -; clone size: -; J gene: TRBJ1-1; CDR3 protein: CASSLSGNVNTEAFF; CDR3 DNA: TGCGCCAGCAGCTTGTCTGGGAACGTGAACACTGAAGCTTTCTTT
CDR3 length: 17; V gene: TRBV27; D gene: TRBD2; clone size: -; J gene: TRBJ2-1; CDR3 protein: CASRARRREDKTHEQFF; CDR3 DNA: TGTGCCAGCAGGGCTCGGAGGCGGGAGGATAAGACCCATGAGCAGTTCTTC
CDR3 length: 15; V gene: TRBV6-5; D gene: TRBD2; clone size: once; J gene: TRBJ2-7; CDR3 protein: CASRVSSGRVYEQYF; CDR3 DNA: TGTGCCAGCAGGGTTAGTAGCGGGAGAGTGTACGAGCAGTACTTC
CDR3 length: 17; V gene: TRBV29-1; D gene: TRBD2; clone size: -; J gene: TRBJ2-5; CDR3 protein: CSVEGLAGEVGAETQYF; CDR3 DNA: TGCAGCGTTGAGGGTCTAGCGGGAGAGGTTGGCGCAGAGACCCAGTACTTC
CDR3 length: 15; V gene: TRBV11-2; D gene: -; clone size: -; J gene: TRBJ1-1; CDR3 protein: CASSLVGGEGTEAFF; CDR3 DNA: TGTGCCAGCAGCTTAGTCGGGGGTGAAGGCACTGAAGCTTTCTTT
CDR3 length: 14; V gene: TRBV7-2; D gene: -; clone size: once; J gene: TRBJ2-1; CDR3 protein: CASSAPSGRGEQFF; CDR3 DNA: TGTGCCAGCAGCGCCCCTTCCGGGAGAGGTGAGCAGTTCTTC
CDR3 length: 13; V gene: TRBV10-3; D gene: -; clone size: -; J gene: TRBJ2-7; CDR3 protein: CAISATGADEQYF; CDR3 DNA: TGTGCCATCAGTGCCACGGGGGCGGACGAGCAGTACTTC
CDR3 length: 16; V gene: TRBV5-1; D gene: TRBD1; clone size: -; J gene: TRBJ2-7; CDR3 protein: CASSKRTGGLVDEQYF; CDR3 DNA: TGCGCCAGCAGCAAGAGGACAGGGGGCTTGGTCGACGAGCAGTACTTC
CDR3 length: 14; V gene: TRBV9; D gene: TRBD2; clone size: -; J gene: TRBJ2-1; CDR3 protein: CASTEVPRECEQFF; CDR3 DNA: TGTGCCAGCACGGAGGTCCCGCGGGAGTGCGAGCAGTTCTTC
CDR3 length: 13; V gene: TRBV10-3; D gene: -; clone size: once; J gene: TRBJ1-4; CDR3 protein: CAISYTGTEKLFF; CDR3 DNA: TGTGCCATCAGTTATACCGGGACAGAAAAACTGTTTTTT
CDR3 length: 15; V gene: TRBV28; D gene: TRBD1; clone size: -; J gene: TRBJ1-2; CDR3 protein: CASSLLPGGDYGYTF; CDR3 DNA: TGTGCCAGCAGTTTACTGCCAGGGGGCGACTATGGCTACACCTTC
CDR3 length: 13; V gene: TRBV15; D gene: -; clone size: -; J gene: TRBJ2-7; CDR3 protein: CATSTGHGAEQYF; CDR3 DNA: TGTGCCACCAGTACGGGACACGGGGCCGAGCAGTACTTC
CDR3 length: 15; V gene: TRBV18; D gene: TRBD1; clone size: -; J gene: TRBJ2-1; CDR3 protein: CASSPQGQGAREQFF; CDR3 DNA: TGTGCCAGCTCACCACAGGGTCAGGGGGCGCGGGAGCAGTTCTTC
CDR3 length: 14; V gene: TRBV18; D gene: -; clone size: -; J gene: TRBJ2-7; CDR3 protein: CASSEGRNSYEQYF; CDR3 DNA: TGTGCCAGCTCCGAGGGACGGAACTCCTACGAGCAGTACTTC
CDR3 length: 17; V gene: TRBV4-1; D gene: TRBD1; clone size: -; J gene: TRBJ2-3; CDR3 protein: CASSQDYQGAGTDTQYF; CDR3 DNA: TGCGCCAGCAGCCAAGATTACCAGGGGGCGGGCACAGATACGCAGTATTTT